Each of the 22 T cell receptor beta chains below was sequenced from the same sample in a study of tissue T cells after allogeneic stem cell transplantation. Sequencing used immunoSEQ multiplex PCR; TCRdb keeps in-frame clones, though not all of them. Here the sample spans 25,000 to 30,000 clones, approximately 85% being singletons. This specimen was blood, taken before transplantation. These TCRs come from a woman aged 18-55 years who later had graft-versus-host disease after an allogeneic stem cell transplant.

The chain employs TRBV3-1 (or the pseudogene TRBV3-2) and TRBJ2-2; TRBD1 matches at 8 bases. V gave up 4 bases and J gave up 1 base; unmatched junction bases: 2. In germline, CDR1 is LGHDT, CDR2 YNNKEL (reference sequence). CDR3 length: 15 residues. For the CDR3, the DNA is TGTGCCAGCAGCCCCGGGACAGGGAACACCGGGGAGCTGTTTTTT. This encodes CASSPGTGNTGELFF.

The rearrangement links TRBV5-1 to TRBJ2-1; 10 bases align to TRBD2. The V and J ends lost 1 base and 2 bases, in that order; junction bases with no gene match: 0. The germline CDR1 and CDR2 sequences are SGHRS and YFSETQ. CDR3 length: 15 residues. The CDR3 spells CASSLTSGTYNEQFF. CDR3 coding DNA: TGCGCCAGCAGCTTGACTAGCGGGACCTACAATGAGCAGTTCTTC.

The chain carries TRBV7-6 and TRBJ1-1; TRBD1 agrees at 7 bases. The CDR3 is made up of 16 amino acids. V lost 4 bases, J lost 2 bases, and 10 bases stayed unmatched. Per germline, CDR1 SGHVS and CDR2 FNYEAQ. The DNA for the CDR3 is TGTGCCAGCAGCTCCCCACGGACAGGCAACAACACTGAAGCTTTCTTT. Its protein is CASSSPRTGNNTEAFF.

The chain recombines TRBV9 with TRBJ2-1; 8 bases line up with TRBD2. The V and J ends lost 0 bases and 8 bases, in that order; junction bases with no gene match: 4. CDR1 is SGDLS, CDR2 YYNGEE, per germline. The CDR3 is 14 amino acids. CDR3 sequence: CASSVAGGPDEQFF. The CDR3 nucleotides are TGTGCCAGCAGCGTAGCGGGGGGGCCGGATGAGCAGTTCTTC.

The chain carries TRBV4-2 and TRBJ2-1, with a tentative D call TRBD2 (6 bases). The CDR3 covers 17 residues. The V gene lost 3 bases and the J gene lost 6 bases, with 21 bases spanning the gap. Germline loops: CDR1 LGHNA, CDR2 YNFKEQ. The DNA of the CDR3 is TGTGCCAGCAGCCATTCCTTTGCCGGGACTGCGGGCAATGAGCAGTTCTTC. Residues: CASSHSFAGTAGNEQFF.

This clone was detected once. The V call is TRBV30, the J call TRBJ2-7, with 7 bases fitting TRBD1. J gave up 2 bases and V 3 bases, and 7 bases lay outside the gene matches. This CDR3 has 14 residues. Germline V gives CDR1 GTSNPN, CDR2 SVGIG (reference sequence). The CDR3 spells CAWRKDRSAYEQYF. In nucleotides, the CDR3 is TGTGCCTGGAGAAAGGACAGGTCAGCCTACGAGCAGTACTTC.

The chain couples TRBV18 to TRBJ1-2, with unresolved D. The CDR3 is 14 amino acids. V lost 2 bases to trimming and J lost 2 bases, with 9 bases between them. Germline V gene data show CDR1 as KGHSH and CDR2 as LQKENI. The CDR3 DNA follows: TGTGCCAGCTCACCAGGGAGCGGGAACTATGGCTACACCTTC. As protein: CASSPGSGNYGYTF.

In this sample, this clone turned up a few times. The V call is TRBV10-3, the J call TRBJ1-3; tentative D call: TRBD1 (5 bases). The germline V and J ends were trimmed by 4 bases and 8 bases, with 9 bases remaining between them. The CDR3 has 12 amino acids. The V gene's germline CDR1 is ENHRY and CDR2 SYGVKD. CDR3 amino acids: CAISGDRYTIYF. Here the CDR3 DNA reads TGTGCCATCAGTGGTGACAGATACACCATATATTTT.

This sequence joins TRBV25-1 and TRBJ2-1; 8 positions agree with TRBD1. There are 15 residues in the CDR3. Germline V CDR1 and CDR2: MGHDK, SYGVNS. With 5 bases clipped from V and 4 bases from J, the junction kept 7 bases outside the gene matches. The CDR3: CASSPGQGMYNEQFF. The CDR3, as DNA: TGTGCCAGCAGTCCCGGACAGGGAATGTACAATGAGCAGTTCTTC.

The rearrangement uses TRBV28 and TRBJ2-6; a possible D gene is TRBD1 (6 bases). Germline V gene lookup returns CDR1 MDHEN and CDR2 SYDVKM. V was pared by 5 bases and J by 0 bases, with 11 bases between. CDR3 length: 16 residues. Here the CDR3 DNA reads TGTGCCAGCAGTACCGGACAGTTCTCTGGGGCCAACGTCCTGACTTTC. This translates into CASSTGQFSGANVLTF.

The chain has TRBV19 and TRBJ2-2; maybe TRBD2 (7 bases). The germline gives CDR1 LNHDA, CDR2 SQIVND (reference sequence). This CDR3 comprises 16 residues. The ends were cut back, 5 bases at V and 4 bases at J, with 17 bases in the middle. Here the CDR3 reads CASSSPGRGATGELFF. DNA of the CDR3: TGTGCCAGTAGTTCGCCGGGGAGGGGGGCCACCGGGGAGCTGTTTTTT.

This clone showed up just a few times. The rearrangement joins TRBV4-2 to TRBJ2-3; D is uncertain. There are 14 residues in the CDR3. Trimming stripped 3 bases from V and 4 bases from J, with 11 bases between. Germline V gene sequence: CDR1 LGHNA, CDR2 YNFKEQ. As DNA, the CDR3 is TGTGCCAGCAGCCAGGGTCAGAGCGCAGATACGCAGTATTTT. It specifies CASSQGQSADTQYF.

The chain carries TRBV7-2 and TRBJ2-3; 9 nucleotides match TRBD1. This CDR3 is built from 13 residues. V lost 3 bases and J lost 11; bases outside the gene matches: 6. Germline loops: CDR1 SGHTA, CDR2 FQGNSA. CDR3 sequence reads: CASSFARDREQYF. The CDR3 coding sequence is TGTGCCAGCAGCTTTGCCCGGGACAGGGAGCAGTATTTT. The entire variable domain, with the rest obtained from reference TRBV7-2 and TRBJ2-3, is as follows: GAGVSQSPSNKVTEKGKDVELRCDPISGHTALYWYRQSLGQGLEFLIYFQGNSAPDKSGLPSDRFSAERTGGSVSTLTIQRTQQEDSAVYLCASSFARDREQYFGPGTRLTVL.

The chain is built from TRBV29-1 and TRBJ2-3; D is perhaps TRBD2 (6 bases). This CDR3 comprises 15 residues. V was pared by 3 bases and J by 3 bases, with 16 bases between. Looked up from germline, CDR1 is SQVTM and CDR2 is ANQGSEA. In nucleotides, the CDR3 is TGCAGCGTTGACGGTCGGGGGTCGGGGACAGATACGCAGTATTTT. Its translation is CSVDGRGSGTDTQYF.

V is TRBV25-1 and J is TRBJ2-2, with 9 nucleotides matching TRBD2. With V trimmed by 4 bases and J by 3 bases, 0 bases remained unmatched. CDR1 is MGHDK and CDR2 is SYGVNS in the germline V gene. The CDR3 is 14 amino acids. The CDR3: CASSGTSDTGELFF. CDR3 nucleotide sequence: TGTGCCAGCAGTGGGACTAGCGACACCGGGGAGCTGTTTTTT.

Here the CDR3 DNA reads TGTGCCAGCAGCGTTGGGAGGGGTGTGTACACCATATATTTT. As protein: CASSVGRGVYTIYF. The V and J genes are TRBV5-5 and TRBJ1-3; possible D gene TRBD1, 5 bases. Trimming stripped 4 bases from V and 8 bases from J, with 16 bases between. Germline values: CDR1 SGHKS, CDR2 YYEKEE (reference sequence). The length of the CDR3 is 14 residues.

The chain combines TRBV9 with TRBJ2-1, with no clear D. V shed 3 bases and J shed 8 bases, with 12 bases lying between them. Per the germline V gene, CDR1 is SGDLS and CDR2 is YYNGEE. The CDR3 totals 13 residues. The CDR3 loop is CASSAAPADEQFF. The CDR3 nucleotides read TGTGCCAGCAGCGCCGCCCCAGCCGATGAGCAGTTCTTC.

V and J are TRBV2 and TRBJ2-5; D gene ambiguous. The V end was cut by 7 bases, the J end by 2 bases, with 5 bases between. CDR1 is SNHLY and CDR2 is FYNNEI in the germline V gene. This CDR3 region has 11 residues. The CDR3, as DNA: TGTGCCAGCAACGGACAAGAGACCCAGTACTTC. Its translation: CASNGQETQYF.

The chain couples TRBV11-2 to TRBJ2-3; tentative D call: TRBD2 (5 bases). Germline CDR1 SGHAT, CDR2 FQNNGV. The CDR3 sequence is 15 residues long. Deletions cut 0 bases from V and 2 bases from J, with 9 bases between. CDR3 sequence reads: CASSLDHGDTDTQYF. The DNA for the CDR3 is TGTGCCAGCAGCTTAGATCACGGGGACACAGATACGCAGTATTTT.

J is TRBJ1-6 and V is TRBV28, with 7 bases identical to TRBD1. The CDR3 spans 13 residues. The V gene's germline CDR1 is MDHEN and CDR2 SYDVKM. V lost 8 bases, J lost 9 bases, and 7 bases stayed unmatched. CDR3 protein: CASVDRVVSPLHF. CDR3 nucleotides: TGTGCCAGCGTAGACAGGGTGGTTTCACCCCTCCACTTT. Using reference TRBV28 and TRBJ1-6 for the parts outside the CDR3, the full variable domain is DVKVTQSSRYLVKRTGEKVFLECVQDMDHENMFWYRQDPGLGLRLIYFSYDVKMKEKGDIPEGYSVSREKKERFSLILESASTNQTSMYLCASVDRVVSPLHFGNGTRLTVT.

The chain joins TRBV11-2 to TRBJ1-2; 12 bases fit TRBD1. Per germline, CDR1 SGHAT and CDR2 FQNNGV. The V and J ends lost 2 bases and 8 bases, in that order; junction bases with no gene match: 6. The CDR3 totals 15 residues. CDR3 protein: CASSLRDRGLLGYTF. For the CDR3, the DNA is TGTGCCAGCAGCTTAAGGGACAGGGGGCTTCTGGGCTACACCTTC.

V gene TRBV27 combines with J gene TRBJ2-7, with D perhaps given as TRBD1 or TRBD2 (5 bases each). Germline assignment: CDR1 MNHEY and CDR2 SMNVEV (reference sequence). V shed 6 bases and J shed 2 bases, with 17 bases lying between them. The CDR3 is made up of 15 amino acids. In DNA form, the CDR3 reads TGTGCCAGCAGGGCAGGGACGGCGAATCCCTACGAGCAGTACTTC. Translated: CASRAGTANPYEQYF.